Listed here are 12 T cell receptor beta chains from one sample, sequenced in a study of blood T cell repertoires in COVID-19. Measured with immunoSEQ multiplex PCR; TCRdb has only the in-frame clones, and not every one. The sample records 120,000 or so clones, approximately 80% being singletons. The sample consisted of peripheral blood. These receptors were taken from a man in his forties with active or convalescent COVID-19.

This chain uses TRBV2 with TRBJ1-2; possible D gene TRBD1, 6 bases. Per germline, CDR1 SNHLY and CDR2 FYNNEI. V was trimmed by 4 bases and J by 7 bases, leaving 13 bases between them. This CDR3 region has 13 residues. CDR3 DNA: TGTGCCAGCAGTGTTGTCGGGACAAGTGGCTACACCTTC. Translated, it gives CASSVVGTSGYTF.

The V and J genes are TRBV7-2 and TRBJ1-6, with 10 bases fitting TRBD1. Germline CDR1 is SGHTA and CDR2 is FQGNSA. J was trimmed by 8 bases and V by 5 bases; bases with no gene match: 9. This CDR3 has 16 residues. The CDR3 region has the DNA TGTGCCAGCAGCCCCTCCTCGGGACAGGGGTATTCACCCCTCCACTTT. It specifies CASSPSSGQGYSPLHF. The complete variable domain, with remaining parts taken from reference TRBV7-2 and TRBJ1-6, reads GAGVSQSPSNKVTEKGKDVELRCDPISGHTALYWYRQSLGQGLEFLIYFQGNSAPDKSGLPSDRFSAERTGGSVSTLTIQRTQQEDSAVYLCASSPSSGQGYSPLHFGNGTRLTVT.

The chain uses TRBV25-1 and TRBJ2-7, with TRBD2 identical over 8 bases. CDR3 length equals 15 residues. J gave up 2 bases and V 6 bases, and 9 bases lay outside the gene matches. Looked up from germline, CDR1 is MGHDK and CDR2 is SYGVNS. CDR3 region: CASSSGDSGTYEQYF. The CDR3 DNA reads as TGTGCCAGCAGCTCGGGTGATAGCGGGACCTACGAGCAGTACTTC.

The gene calls are TRBV24-1 and TRBJ1-1, with D maybe TRBD1 (6 bases). The CDR3 runs 13 residues. Germline-derived CDR1 and CDR2 are KGHDR and SFDVKD. V was shortened by 9 bases and J by 5 bases, with 15 bases between the two germline ends. CDR3 residues: CATVGGKGTEAFF. The CDR3 DNA follows: TGTGCCACCGTAGGGGGAAAGGGTACTGAAGCTTTCTTT.

This rearrangement joins TRBV18 to TRBJ2-1; 7 bases match TRBD1. The V gene's germline CDR1 is KGHSH and CDR2 LQKENI. The CDR3 is made up of 16 amino acids. V dropped 3 bases and J dropped 0; count of bases not matched to a gene: 5. DNA for the CDR3: TGTGCCAGCTCACCGCTACAGGGGAGCTCCTACAATGAGCAGTTCTTC. This gives the protein CASSPLQGSSYNEQFF.

This clone occurred once. The V gene is TRBV6-2 or TRBV6-3, the J gene TRBJ1-5, with 7 positions matching TRBD1. Trimming removed 4 bases from V and 7 bases from J; junction bases left unmatched: 10. This CDR3 is built from 15 residues. CDR1 and CDR2 (germline): MNHEY, SVGEGT. In DNA, the CDR3 is TGTGCCAGCAGTTCCTCCACAGGGGTTGGGCAGCCCCAGCATTTT. This translates into CASSSSTGVGQPQHF.

The V and J genes are TRBV28 and TRBJ1-5, with TRBD1 as a possible D gene (5 bases). Germline CDR1 and CDR2: MDHEN and SYDVKM. CDR3 length equals 14 residues. V was cut by 3 bases and J by 1 base, with 7 bases left in between. The CDR3 region is CASSLAGSNQPQHF. Here the CDR3 DNA reads TGTGCCAGCAGTTTGGCAGGGAGCAATCAGCCCCAGCATTTT.

This clone was observed a handful of times. This rearrangement joins TRBV5-1 to TRBJ2-7; 8 bases line up with TRBD1. There are 16 residues in the CDR3. V shed 1 base, J shed 2 bases, and the junction held 8 bases outside the gene matches. The germline CDR1 and CDR2 sequences are SGHRS and YFSETQ. The CDR3 loop is CASSLFHWTGTYEQYF. The CDR3 coding sequence is TGCGCCAGCAGCTTGTTTCACTGGACAGGGACCTACGAGCAGTACTTC. The full variable domain, in which reference TRBV5-1 and TRBJ2-7 provide the parts outside the CDR3, is KAGVTQTPRYLIKTRGQQVTLSCSPISGHRSVSWYQQTPGQGLQFLFEYFSETQRNKGNFPGRFSGRQFSNSRSEMNVSTLELGDSALYLCASSLFHWTGTYEQYFGPGTRLTVT.

CDR3 amino acids: CASSLGTRYNEQFF. CDR3 sequence (DNA): TGTGCCAGCAGCCTCGGGACAAGATACAATGAGCAGTTCTTC. The V and J genes are TRBV7-9 and TRBJ2-1; D is perhaps TRBD1 (6 bases). With 5 bases removed from V and 4 bases from J, the gap between germline ends came to 12 bases. This CDR3 is 14 amino acids long. From germline, CDR1 is SEHNR and CDR2 FQNEAQ (reference sequence). The full variable domain, rest sourced from reference TRBV7-9 and TRBJ2-1, is DTGVSQNPRHKITKRGQNVTFRCDPISEHNRLYWYRQTLGQGPEFLTYFQNEAQLEKSRLLSDRFSAERPKGSFSTLEIQRTEQGDSAMYLCASSLGTRYNEQFFGPGTRLTVL.

The chain employs TRBV5-1 and TRBJ1-1; D is unresolved. Trimming left V 4 bases short and J 3 bases short, with 16 bases between. Germline values: CDR1 SGHRS, CDR2 YFSETQ. CDR3 length equals 15 residues. The CDR3 loop is CASSPTGYRDTEAFF. The CDR3 nucleotides are TGCGCCAGCAGCCCAACGGGTTATCGAGACACTGAAGCTTTCTTT.

V and J are TRBV27 and TRBJ2-7; 7 bases map to TRBD2. The germline V gene has CDR1 MNHEY and CDR2 SMNVEV (reference sequence). The CDR3 extends over 13 amino acids. The V and J ends lost 8 bases and 2 bases, in that order; junction bases with no gene match: 6. DNA of the CDR3: TGTGCCAGCGTCGGGACTACGCCCTACGAGCAGTACTTC. Encoded protein: CASVGTTPYEQYF.

This chain connects TRBV18 to TRBJ1-1; tentatively, D is TRBD1 (6 bases). V lost 6 bases, J lost 3 bases, and 14 bases lay in between. The length of the CDR3 is 14 residues. Looked up from germline, CDR1 is KGHSH and CDR2 is LQKENI. In DNA form, the CDR3 reads TGTGCCAGCTCCTACAGGGATGGGGACACTGAAGCTTTCTTT. It yields the protein CASSYRDGDTEAFF.